One and the same sample provided the 27 T cell receptor beta chains below, sequenced in a study of post-analysis software for immune sequencing data. Researchers reported that TCR beta cDNA libraries carried unique molecular identifiers. TCRdb called the PCR reads again in MiXCR, with one record for every CDR3 protein. The table lists 400,000 to 500,000 distinct CDR3 sequences, approximately 39% of them singletons. Their specific antigens are unknown. Study-level findings and limits: A handful of TRBV segments appeared more often in patients than in controls, and TRBV5-6, TRBV5-1 and TRBV20-1 were among these.

The specimen sequenced was blood. The source is a girl aged 2 to 10 with multiple sclerosis.

This clonotype was observed a few times. The rearrangement joins TRBV18 to TRBJ1-2, with TRBD1 as a possible D gene (6 bases). The ends were cut back, 5 bases at V and 4 bases at J, with 14 bases in the middle. CDR1 is KGHSH and CDR2 is LQKENI in the germline V gene. CDR3 length: 14 amino acids. The CDR3 protein is CASSSRTVSYGYTF. The CDR3 DNA is TGTGCCAGCTCATCCCGGACAGTCTCCTATGGCTACACCTTC.

This clonotype was found a few times. The chain is built from TRBV27 and TRBJ2-7, with D tentatively TRBD1 or TRBD2 (5 bases each). V dropped 5 bases and J dropped 8 bases, with 16 bases sitting between them. The CDR3 totals 13 residues. The germline V gene has CDR1 MNHEY and CDR2 SMNVEV (reference sequence). The CDR3 nucleotides are TGTGCCAGCAGTACAGCCGGGACGCAAAAGCAGTACTTC. Residues: CASSTAGTQKQYF.

The V and J genes are TRBV5-1 and TRBJ2-1; TRBD2 agrees at 8 bases. CDR3 length: 16 residues. The germline V gene has CDR1 SGHRS and CDR2 YFSETQ. V lost 0 bases to trimming and J lost 4 bases; unmatched junction nucleotides: 6. The CDR3, as DNA: TGCGCCAGCAGCTTGGCCGGCGGGGGGCTTTACAATGAGCAGTTCTTC. This encodes CASSLAGGGLYNEQFF.

This clonotype occurred many times. V usage is TRBV20-1 and J usage is TRBJ2-1, with 7 bases matching TRBD2. The germline gives CDR1 DFQATT, CDR2 SNEGSKA (reference sequence). The CDR3 is made up of 12 amino acids. Trimming took 6 bases from V and 6 from J; bases not matched to a gene: 5. The CDR3 loop is CSAGTNSNEQFF. CDR3 DNA: TGCAGTGCCGGGACTAACTCCAATGAGCAGTTCTTC.

This clonotype was counted only a few times. The chain combines TRBV7-2 with TRBJ2-7, with D unclear. V dropped 0 bases and J dropped 5 bases, with 11 bases sitting between them. Germline values: CDR1 SGHTA, CDR2 FQGNSA. The CDR3 is 14 residues long. CDR3 residues: CASSLAEGYHEQYF. The CDR3 region has the DNA TGTGCCAGCAGCTTAGCGGAAGGGTACCACGAGCAGTACTTC.

J is TRBJ2-3 and V is TRBV29-1; D gene unclear. The CDR3 contains 14 residues. From germline, CDR1 is SQVTM and CDR2 ANQGSEA. Trimming cost V 4 bases and J 2 bases, with 13 bases left between them. The DNA for the CDR3 is TGCAGCGTTGTCAGACGGCGGCACACAGATACGCAGTATTTT. It specifies CSVVRRRHTDTQYF.

This clonotype came up a few times. The V and J genes are TRBV5-5 and TRBJ1-6, with unresolved D. Trimming shortened V by 4 bases and J by 4 bases, and 12 bases separated the two germline ends. From germline, CDR1 is SGHKS and CDR2 YYEKEE (reference sequence). There are 15 residues in the CDR3. CDR3 in DNA: TGTGCCAGCAGCCGAGGAACAGAATATAATTCACCCCTCCACTTT. This gives the protein CASSRGTEYNSPLHF.

This clonotype showed up just a few times. The chain recombines TRBV29-1 with TRBJ2-1; no definite D call. With 0 bases removed from V and 10 bases from J, the gap between germline ends came to 10 bases. CDR3 length equals 12 residues. Germline CDR1 reads SQVTM; CDR2 reads ANQGSEA. CDR3: CSVEDWRLEQFF. The CDR3 bases are TGCAGCGTTGAAGATTGGCGGTTAGAGCAGTTCTTC.

This clonotype was seen a few times. The chain recombines TRBV5-1 with TRBJ2-1; unclear D gene. Germline loops: CDR1 SGHRS, CDR2 YFSETQ. The V end was cut by 2 bases, the J end by 4 bases, with 13 bases between. The CDR3 contains 15 residues. Written as DNA, the CDR3 is TGCGCCAGCAGCTTTCAGGCTACACAATACAATGAGCAGTTCTTC. Translating it yields CASSFQATQYNEQFF. Using reference TRBV5-1 and TRBJ2-1 for the parts outside the CDR3, the full variable domain is KAGVTQTPRYLIKTRGQQVTLSCSPISGHRSVSWYQQTPGQGLQFLFEYFSETQRNKGNFPGRFSGRQFSNSRSEMNVSTLELGDSALYLCASSFQATQYNEQFFGPGTRLTVL.

The CDR3 DNA is TGTGCCAGCACCCAACAGGGACGATATCAGTACTTC. The encoded protein is CASTQQGRYQYF. The chain combines TRBV28 with TRBJ2-7, with D perhaps matching TRBD1 (6 bases). This CDR3 region has 12 residues. Germline CDR1 reads MDHEN; CDR2 reads SYDVKM. V dropped 7 bases and J dropped 10 bases, with 17 bases sitting between them.

J is TRBJ2-3 and V is TRBV29-1, with 11 positions matching TRBD2. With 6 bases clipped from V and 5 bases from J, the junction kept 7 bases outside the gene matches. CDR1 is SQVTM and CDR2 is ANQGSEA in the germline V gene. CDR3 length equals 14 residues. CDR3 bases: TGCAGCGTCGATAGCGGGGGGGCCCAAGATACGCAGTATTTT. Amino acid sequence: CSVDSGGAQDTQYF.

V is TRBV6-2 or TRBV6-3 and J is TRBJ2-1; 10 positions agree with TRBD2. CDR1 is MNHEY and CDR2 is SVGEGT in the germline V gene. V was clipped by 5 bases and J by 3 bases; unmatched bases: 10. The CDR3 runs 17 residues. CDR3 in amino acids: CASSLNLAGGGYNEQFF. Here the CDR3 DNA reads TGTGCCAGCAGTCTAAACTTAGCGGGAGGCGGCTACAATGAGCAGTTCTTC.

V and J are TRBV12-3 or TRBV12-4 and TRBJ1-6, with D uncertain. With 6 bases removed from V and 0 bases from J, the gap between germline ends came to 15 bases. The CDR3 is 17 residues long. The CDR3 loop is CASSPWTVSSYNSPLHF. In DNA form, the CDR3 reads TGTGCCAGCAGCCCCTGGACCGTGAGCTCCTATAATTCACCCCTCCACTTT.

The chain couples TRBV4-3 to TRBJ1-2, with D maybe TRBD1 (6 bases). Germline V lookup: CDR1 LGHNA, CDR2 YSLEER. CDR3 size: 15 residues. V shed 0 bases and J shed 4 bases, with 12 bases lying between them. The CDR3 loop reads CASSQDSGGSYGYTF. In DNA form, the CDR3 reads TGCGCCAGCAGCCAAGATTCCGGGGGCAGCTATGGCTACACCTTC.

CDR3 sequence (DNA): TGTGCCAGCAGCTTAACGTTGCGTGGTTACAGGCCTTTTGGGCAGTTCTTC. It specifies CASSLTLRGYRPFGQFF. The chain employs TRBV7-3 and TRBJ2-1; the D gene is possibly TRBD1 (5 bases). Trimming stripped 0 bases from V and 12 bases from J, with 24 bases between. Germline V lookup: CDR1 SGHTA, CDR2 FQGTGA. The CDR3 has 17 amino acids.

The chain uses TRBV5-1 and TRBJ2-5, with D possibly TRBD1 on 6 matching bases. The J call may be mistaken, given a closer DNA end match to TRBJ2-7. The CDR3 spans 13 residues. Germline CDR1 and CDR2: SGHRS and YFSETQ. The DNA for the CDR3 is TGCGCCAGCAGCGTTGACAGGCTGTACGAGCAGTACTTC. Translating it yields CASSVDRLYEQYF.

This clonotype has a handful of counts. The junction and the germline gene differ at one end; a read error may be behind it. The V gene is TRBV10-3, the J gene TRBJ2-7; D is ambiguous. The germline gives CDR1 ENHRY, CDR2 SYGVKD. The CDR3 is made up of 14 amino acids. The CDR3 reads CAISARLEAYGQYF. In nucleotides, the CDR3 is TGTGCCATCAGTGCGAGGCTAGAGGCCTACGGGCAGTACTTC.

This sequence joins TRBV10-3 and TRBJ2-3, with 13 bases that match TRBD2. After removal of 3 bases from V and 5 bases from J, the junction contained 17 bases not matched to a gene. CDR1 ENHRY and CDR2 SYGVKD come from the germline V gene. The CDR3 spans 20 residues. The CDR3 region is CAISENPYPTSGGRGDTQYF. In nucleotides, the CDR3 is TGTGCCATCAGTGAAAACCCTTATCCGACTAGCGGGGGGAGAGGAGATACGCAGTATTTT.

This clonotype was counted only a few times. The V and J genes are TRBV20-1 and TRBJ2-1; no clear D. CDR1 is DFQATT, CDR2 SNEGSKA, per germline (reference sequence). V was clipped by 1 base and J by 10 bases, with 11 bases between them. The CDR3 consists of 12 residues. The CDR3: CSARGAFREQFF. CDR3 DNA sequence: TGCAGTGCTAGAGGAGCCTTTAGGGAGCAGTTCTTC.

The chain carries TRBV20-1 and TRBJ2-1; unclear D gene. The J call may be faulty, since TRBJ2-7 better matches the DNA end. CDR3 length: 15 amino acids. Germline-derived CDR1 and CDR2 are DFQATT and SNEGSKA (reference sequence). The DNA for the CDR3 is TGCAGTGCTAGAGAGGATTGGCGGAACTACAATGAGCAGTACTTC. Encoded protein: CSAREDWRNYNEQYF.

This chain connects TRBV2 to TRBJ2-7; D remains unclear. The CDR3 length is 13 residues. Trimming removed 4 bases at V and 4 bases at J, with 11 bases between. In germline, CDR1 is SNHLY, CDR2 FYNNEI. The CDR3 DNA follows: TGTGCCAGCAGTGGGGGTATCTGGTACGAGCAGTACTTC. Translating it yields CASSGGIWYEQYF.

This clonotype was observed once. A clone one base away is much larger, so this may be a read error. V and J are TRBV9 and TRBJ2-3; weak D call: TRBD1 (5 bases). Germline V gene data show CDR1 as SGDLS and CDR2 as YYNGEE. This CDR3 has 14 amino acids. CDR3 bases: TGTGCCAGCAGCGACCGACTGGGCACAGGTACGCAGTATTTT. Protein product: CASSDRLGTGTQYF. The whole variable domain, remainder taken from reference TRBV9 and TRBJ2-3, is DSGVTQTPKHLITATGQRVTLRCSPRSGDLSVYWYQQSLDQGLQFLIQYYNGEERAKGNILERFSAQQFPDLHSELNLSSLELGDSALYFCASSDRLGTGTQYFGPGTRLTVL.

V and J are TRBV29-1 and TRBJ1-2; 8 nucleotides line up with TRBD1. Germline CDR1 reads SQVTM; CDR2 reads ANQGSEA. The J segment lost 7 bases and the V segment lost 4 bases, leaving 11 bases of the junction unmatched. CDR3 length: 14 amino acids. The CDR3 coding sequence is TGCAGCGTTGTTAGGACAGGGAATGAGGGTGGCTACACCTTC. Protein product: CSVVRTGNEGGYTF.

This clonotype was detected only a few times. The chain carries TRBV20-1 and TRBJ2-5; the D is unclear. The CDR3 consists of 16 residues. The V end lost 0 bases, the J end lost 2 bases, and 16 bases lay between the germline ends. CDR1 is DFQATT, CDR2 SNEGSKA, per germline (reference sequence). CDR3 nucleotide sequence: TGCAGTGCTAGAGATATTAACGTTCCAATTCAAGAGACCCAGTACTTC. Its translation: CSARDINVPIQETQYF.

This chain uses TRBV12-3 or TRBV12-4 with TRBJ1-5; no firm D call. The CDR3 extends over 12 amino acids. The germline V and J ends were trimmed by 7 bases and 6 bases, with 10 bases remaining between them. CDR3 DNA: TGTGCCAGCAATTTTGGAGCTCAGCCCCAGCATTTT. Amino acid sequence: CASNFGAQPQHF.

The chain is built from TRBV18 and TRBJ1-2, with 7 bases matching TRBD1. Per germline, CDR1 KGHSH and CDR2 LQKENI. With V trimmed by 1 base and J by 0 bases, 8 bases remained unmatched. The CDR3 has 17 amino acids. The CDR3 DNA reads TGTGCCAGCTCACCACTGCCCGGACAGGTAGCTAACTATGGCTACACCTTC. Its translation is CASSPLPGQVANYGYTF.

V is TRBV29-1 and J is TRBJ2-7, with D unresolved. The J call may be wrong; the DNA end is better matched by TRBJ2-5. From germline, CDR1 is SQVTM and CDR2 ANQGSEA. The CDR3 covers 13 residues. CDR3 in amino acids: CSVITWVWETQYF. The CDR3 DNA sequence: TGCAGCGTTATAACCTGGGTGTGGGAGACCCAGTACTTC.